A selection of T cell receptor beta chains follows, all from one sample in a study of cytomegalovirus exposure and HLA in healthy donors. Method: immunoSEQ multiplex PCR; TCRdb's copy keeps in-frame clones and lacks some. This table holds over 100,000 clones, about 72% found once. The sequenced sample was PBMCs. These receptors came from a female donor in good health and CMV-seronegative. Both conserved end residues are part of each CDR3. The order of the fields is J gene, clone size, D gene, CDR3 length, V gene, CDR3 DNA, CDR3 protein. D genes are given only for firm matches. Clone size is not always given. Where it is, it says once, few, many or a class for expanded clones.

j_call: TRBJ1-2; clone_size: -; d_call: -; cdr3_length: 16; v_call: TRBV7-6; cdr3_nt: TGTGCCAGCAGCCCCCTGGGGTCCGGGAGGAACTATGGCTACACCTTC; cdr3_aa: CASSPLGSGRNYGYTF
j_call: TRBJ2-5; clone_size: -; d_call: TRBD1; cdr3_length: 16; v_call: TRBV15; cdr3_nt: TGTGCCACCAGCAGAGAGGGACAGGGGCCCGAAGAGACCCAGTACTTC; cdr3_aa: CATSREGQGPEETQYF
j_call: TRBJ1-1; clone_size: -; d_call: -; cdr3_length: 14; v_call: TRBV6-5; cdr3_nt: TGTGCCAGCAGTTCCTTGAGGCGGGGTCTGGAAGCTTTCTTT; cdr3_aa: CASSSLRRGLEAFF
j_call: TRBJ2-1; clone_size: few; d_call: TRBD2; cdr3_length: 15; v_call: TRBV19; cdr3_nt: TGTGCCAGTAGTATTTCAGGACTAGGAGGGAATGAGCAGTTCTTC; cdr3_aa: CASSISGLGGNEQFF
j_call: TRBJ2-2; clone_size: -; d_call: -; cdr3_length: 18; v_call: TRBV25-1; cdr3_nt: TGTGCCAGCAGTGACCATCTCAGCCGGAGTATTGACACCGGGGAGCTGTTTTTT; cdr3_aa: CASSDHLSRSIDTGELFF
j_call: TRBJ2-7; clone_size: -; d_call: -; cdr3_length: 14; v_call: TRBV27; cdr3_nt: TGTGCCACCCGAACCCTAGACGGGACCTACGAGCAGTACTTC; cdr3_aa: CATRTLDGTYEQYF
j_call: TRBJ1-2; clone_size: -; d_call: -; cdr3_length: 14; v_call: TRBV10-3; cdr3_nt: TGTGCCATCAGTGAGTCAAGACAGGACTATGGCTACACCTTC; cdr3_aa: CAISESRQDYGYTF
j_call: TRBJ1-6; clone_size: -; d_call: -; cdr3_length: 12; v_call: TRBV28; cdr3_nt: TGTGCCAGCAAGGTCGGAGATTCACCCCTCCACTTT; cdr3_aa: CASKVGDSPLHF
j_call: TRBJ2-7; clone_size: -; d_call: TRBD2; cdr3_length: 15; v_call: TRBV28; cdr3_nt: TGTGCCAGCAGTCTAATAGCGGGAGGGATATACGAGCAGTACTTC; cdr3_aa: CASSLIAGGIYEQYF
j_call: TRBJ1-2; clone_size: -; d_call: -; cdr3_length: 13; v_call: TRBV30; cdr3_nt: TGTGCCTGGACCCGAGGTAGCCGACCAGGCTACACCTTC; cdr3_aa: CAWTRGSRPGYTF
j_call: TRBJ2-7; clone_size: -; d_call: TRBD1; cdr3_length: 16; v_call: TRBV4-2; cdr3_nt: TGTGCCAGCAGCCACTCCCCCGGGACAGGGGGCTACGAGCAGTACTTC; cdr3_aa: CASSHSPGTGGYEQYF
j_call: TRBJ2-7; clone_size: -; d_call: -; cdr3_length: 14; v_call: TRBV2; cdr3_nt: TGTGCCAGCAGGAGGAACGTGGGCTCCTACGAGCAGTACTTC; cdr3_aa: CASRRNVGSYEQYF
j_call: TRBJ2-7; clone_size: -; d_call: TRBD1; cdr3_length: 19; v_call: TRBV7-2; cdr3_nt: TGTGCCAGCAGCCCCCGGACAGGGGGTAGCGGGGCCAGCAGGTACGAGCAGTACTTC; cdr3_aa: CASSPRTGGSGASRYEQYF
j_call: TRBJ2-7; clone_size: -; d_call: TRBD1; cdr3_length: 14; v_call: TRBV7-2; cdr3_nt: TGTGCCAGCAGCCCTGACAGGGGGCGGTACGAGCAGTACTTC; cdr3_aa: CASSPDRGRYEQYF
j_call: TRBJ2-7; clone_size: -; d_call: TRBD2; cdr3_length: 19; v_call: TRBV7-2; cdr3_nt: TGTGCCAGCAGCCATACACTAGCGGGGGATGGCCCACCTTCCTACGAGCAGTACTTC; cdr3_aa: CASSHTLAGDGPPSYEQYF
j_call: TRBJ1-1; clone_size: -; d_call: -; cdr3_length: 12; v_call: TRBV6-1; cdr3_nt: TGTGCCAGCAGTCGGGTTGGCACTGAAGCTTTCTTT; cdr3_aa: CASSRVGTEAFF
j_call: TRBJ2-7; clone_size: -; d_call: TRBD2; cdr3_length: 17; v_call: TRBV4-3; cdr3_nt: TGCGCCAGCAGCCAAGCGAGAGGGACTAGCGGGACTTACGAGCAGTACTTC; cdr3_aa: CASSQARGTSGTYEQYF
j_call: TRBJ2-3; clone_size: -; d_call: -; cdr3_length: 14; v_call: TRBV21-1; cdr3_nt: TGTGCCAGCAGCCCCAAAAACGGACACCCCCCCTGGTCCTTT; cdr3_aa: CASSPKNGHPPWSF
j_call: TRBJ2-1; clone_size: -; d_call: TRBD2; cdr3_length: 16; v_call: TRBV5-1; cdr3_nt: TGCGCCAGCAGCTTGGGGGGACTAGCCACCTACAATGAGCAGTTCTTC; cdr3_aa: CASSLGGLATYNEQFF
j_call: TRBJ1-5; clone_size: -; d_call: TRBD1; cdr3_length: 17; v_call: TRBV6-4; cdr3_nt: TGTGCCAGCAGTGACTTTTCCCGGGACAGGGGCAATCAGCCCCAGCATTTT; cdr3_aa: CASSDFSRDRGNQPQHF
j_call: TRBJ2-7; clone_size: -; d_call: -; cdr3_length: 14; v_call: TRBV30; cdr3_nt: TGTGCCTGGAGTCGGACAGACGTCTCCTACGAGCAGTACTTC; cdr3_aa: CAWSRTDVSYEQYF
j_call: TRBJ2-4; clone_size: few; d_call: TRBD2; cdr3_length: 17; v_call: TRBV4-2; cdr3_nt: TGTGCCAGCAGCCAAGATGGTGGCCAGGGAGGGCGAAACATTCAGTACTTC; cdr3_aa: CASSQDGGQGGRNIQYF
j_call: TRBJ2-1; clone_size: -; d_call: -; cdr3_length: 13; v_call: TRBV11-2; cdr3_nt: TGTGCCAGCAGCATAGGGGGACTCAATGAGCAGTTCTTC; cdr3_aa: CASSIGGLNEQFF
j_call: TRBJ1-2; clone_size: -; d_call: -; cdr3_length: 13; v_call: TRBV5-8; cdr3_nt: TGTGCCAGCGCGGGGTTAGACTGGTATGGCTACACCTTC; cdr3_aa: CASAGLDWYGYTF
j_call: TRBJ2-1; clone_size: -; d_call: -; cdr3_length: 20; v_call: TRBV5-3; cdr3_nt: TGTGCCAGAAGCGTATCGCGGCGGCAACTCCCTCTCGAGAAGGTCGATGAGCAGTTCTTC; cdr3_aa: CARSVSRRQLPLEKVDEQFF
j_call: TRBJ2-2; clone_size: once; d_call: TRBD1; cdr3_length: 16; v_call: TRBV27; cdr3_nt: TGTGCCAGCAGTTCGGTCGGGACAGGGAGCACCGGGGAGCTGTTTTTT; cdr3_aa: CASSSVGTGSTGELFF
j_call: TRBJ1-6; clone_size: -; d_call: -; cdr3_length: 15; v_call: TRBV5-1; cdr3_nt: TGCGCCAGCAGCTTGGAACAAGGCGGCAATTCACCCCTCCACTTT; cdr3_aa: CASSLEQGGNSPLHF
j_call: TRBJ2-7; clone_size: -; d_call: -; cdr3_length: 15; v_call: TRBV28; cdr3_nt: TGTGCCAGCACCTCTCCCGGGGGTGTCTCCTACGAGCAGTACTTC; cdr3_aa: CASTSPGGVSYEQYF
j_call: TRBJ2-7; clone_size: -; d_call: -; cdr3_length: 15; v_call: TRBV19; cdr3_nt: TGTGCCAGTAGTATAGACACCGGGACATCCTGGGAGCAGTACTTC; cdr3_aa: CASSIDTGTSWEQYF
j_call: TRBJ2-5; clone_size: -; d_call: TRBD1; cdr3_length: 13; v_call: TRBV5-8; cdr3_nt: TGTGCCAGCAGGGGGCAGGGGGCTCGAGAGCAGTACTTC; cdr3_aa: CASRGQGAREQYF
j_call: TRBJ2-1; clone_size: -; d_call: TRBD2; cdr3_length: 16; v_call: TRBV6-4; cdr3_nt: TGTGCCAGCACAGCTAGCGGGAGAAAGGTCAATCCTGAGCAGTTCTTC; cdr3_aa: CASTASGRKVNPEQFF
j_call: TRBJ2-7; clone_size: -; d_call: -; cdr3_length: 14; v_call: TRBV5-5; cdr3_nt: TGTGCCAGCAGCTTGGAAGTAGCGCCCTACGAGCAGTACTTC; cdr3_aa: CASSLEVAPYEQYF
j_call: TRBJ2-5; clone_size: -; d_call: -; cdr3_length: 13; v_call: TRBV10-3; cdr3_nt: TGTGCCATCAGTGAGGGCCAACCGGAGGCCCAGTACTTC; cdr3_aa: CAISEGQPEAQYF
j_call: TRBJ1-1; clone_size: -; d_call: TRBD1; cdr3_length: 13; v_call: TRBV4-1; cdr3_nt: TGCGCCAGCAGCCCGGACAGGGACACTGAAGCTTTCTTT; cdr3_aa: CASSPDRDTEAFF
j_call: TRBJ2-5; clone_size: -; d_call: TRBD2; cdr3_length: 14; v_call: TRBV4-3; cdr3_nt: TGCGCCAGCAGCCAGGGACTAGCGGGAGAGACCCAGTACTTC; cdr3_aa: CASSQGLAGETQYF
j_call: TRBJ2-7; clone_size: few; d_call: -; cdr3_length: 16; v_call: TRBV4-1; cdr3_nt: TGCGCCAGCAGCCGGACCCGGGACATCAGCTCCTACGAGCAGTACTTC; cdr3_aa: CASSRTRDISSYEQYF
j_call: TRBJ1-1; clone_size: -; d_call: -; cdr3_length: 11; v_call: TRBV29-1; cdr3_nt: TGCAGCGTTGTGGGGGGGACTGAAGCTTTCTTT; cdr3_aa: CSVVGGTEAFF
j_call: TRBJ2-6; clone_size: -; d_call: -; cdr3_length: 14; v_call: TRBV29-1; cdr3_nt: TGCAGCGCCAGAGGGGGCTCTGGGGCCAACGTCCTGACTTTC; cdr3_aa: CSARGGSGANVLTF
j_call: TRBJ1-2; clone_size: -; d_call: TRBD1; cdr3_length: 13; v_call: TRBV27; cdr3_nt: TGTGCCAGCAGCGCCGGGACAGGGGGGGGCTACACCTTC; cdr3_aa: CASSAGTGGGYTF
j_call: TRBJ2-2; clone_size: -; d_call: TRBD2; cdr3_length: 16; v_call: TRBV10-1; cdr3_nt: TGCGCCAGCAGTCCAGCGGGGACCGCGAACACCGGGGAGCTGTTTTTT; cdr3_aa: CASSPAGTANTGELFF
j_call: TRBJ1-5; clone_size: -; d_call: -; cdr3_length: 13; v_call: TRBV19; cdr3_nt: TGTGCCAGTAGGGGGCAAGGTAATCAGCCCCAGCATTTT; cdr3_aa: CASRGQGNQPQHF
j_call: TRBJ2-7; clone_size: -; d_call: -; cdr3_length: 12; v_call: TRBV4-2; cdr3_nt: TGTGCCAGCAGCCAAGTCATCAACGAGCAGTACTTC; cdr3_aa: CASSQVINEQYF
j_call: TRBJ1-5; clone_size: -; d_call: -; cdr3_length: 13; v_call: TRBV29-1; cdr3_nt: TGCAGCGTTGGGCAGGGGTTGAGTCAGCCCCAGCATTTT; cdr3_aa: CSVGQGLSQPQHF
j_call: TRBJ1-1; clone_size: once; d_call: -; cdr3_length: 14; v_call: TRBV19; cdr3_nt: TGTGCCAGTAGCTTGCGGACGGGAGGGACTGAAGCTTTCTTT; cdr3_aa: CASSLRTGGTEAFF
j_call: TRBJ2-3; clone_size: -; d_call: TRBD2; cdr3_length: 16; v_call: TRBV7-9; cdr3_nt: TGTGCCAGCAGCTCCAGGCTAGCGGGAGACCCAGATACGCAGTATTTT; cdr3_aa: CASSSRLAGDPDTQYF
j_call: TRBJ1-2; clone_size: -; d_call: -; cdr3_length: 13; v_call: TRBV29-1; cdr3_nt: TGCAGCGTTGAATCGGGGTACAACTATGGCTACACCTTC; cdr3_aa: CSVESGYNYGYTF
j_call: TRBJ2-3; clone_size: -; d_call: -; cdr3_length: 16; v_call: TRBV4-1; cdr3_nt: TGCGCCAGCAGCCAAGATATCAGGGGAGGGACAGATACGCAGTATTTT; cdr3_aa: CASSQDIRGGTDTQYF
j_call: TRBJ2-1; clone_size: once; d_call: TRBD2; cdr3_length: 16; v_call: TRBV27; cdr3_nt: TGTGCCAGCAGTTTAGATCAAGCGGGAACCTACAATGAGCAGTTCTTC; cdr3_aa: CASSLDQAGTYNEQFF
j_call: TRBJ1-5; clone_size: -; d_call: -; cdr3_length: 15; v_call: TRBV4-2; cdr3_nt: TGTGCCAGCAGCCAAGACGGGCAGCCAGGGCAGCCCCAGCATTTT; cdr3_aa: CASSQDGQPGQPQHF
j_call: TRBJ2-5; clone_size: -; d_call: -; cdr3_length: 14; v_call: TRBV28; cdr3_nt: TGTGCCAGCATCACCAGCGGGTTCCAAGAGACCCAGTACTTC; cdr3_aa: CASITSGFQETQYF
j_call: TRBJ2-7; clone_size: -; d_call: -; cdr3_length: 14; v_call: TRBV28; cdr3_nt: TGTGCCAGCACCAACAGGGGGGGAAGGAGCGAGCAGTACTTC; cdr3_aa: CASTNRGGRSEQYF
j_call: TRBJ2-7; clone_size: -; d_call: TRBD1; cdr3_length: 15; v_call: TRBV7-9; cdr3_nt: TGTGCCAGCAGCTTCCCGGGGACAGGGTTCGACGAGCAGTACTTC; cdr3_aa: CASSFPGTGFDEQYF
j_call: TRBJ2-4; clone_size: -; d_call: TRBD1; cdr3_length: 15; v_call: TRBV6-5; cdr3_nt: TGTGCCAGCAGCATTGACAGGGAAGCCAAAAACATTCAGTACTTC; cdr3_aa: CASSIDREAKNIQYF
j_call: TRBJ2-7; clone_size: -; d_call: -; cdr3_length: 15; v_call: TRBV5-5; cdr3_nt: TGTGCCAGCAGCTTGGGGTTGACAGAGTCCTACGAGCAGTACTTC; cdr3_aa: CASSLGLTESYEQYF
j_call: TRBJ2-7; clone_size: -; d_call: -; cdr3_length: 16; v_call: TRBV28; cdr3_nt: TGTGCCAGCAGTTTATATTGGGGGCCCTCGACCTACGAGCAGTACTTC; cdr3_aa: CASSLYWGPSTYEQYF
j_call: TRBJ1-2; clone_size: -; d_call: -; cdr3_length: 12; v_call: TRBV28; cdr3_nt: TGTGCCAGCGGCTGGGGCGGGGCTGGCTACACCTTC; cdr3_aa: CASGWGGAGYTF